The TCR beta chain described here comes from a study of vaccination and CD4 T cells after COVID-19. Study-wide background: Median time from second vaccine dose to sampling was over 55 days (14 to 241). Overlapping SARS-CoV-2, HCoV-NL63, HCoV-OC43 and HCoV-229E spike peptides stimulated the cells.

Regarding this clonotype: Its antigen is as yet unknown.

Sample treatment: approximately nine-day PBMC culture with coronavirus spike peptide pools or control peptides (ViraFEST assay). ViraFEST used peptide pools to expand antigen-specific T cells, then sequenced TCRs. V was pared by 2 bases and J by 1 base, with 5 bases between. The CDR3 contains 13 residues. Looked up from germline, CDR1 is SGHTA and CDR2 is FQGNSA. Cultured CD4+ T cell DNA underwent sequencing with the Oncomine TCR Beta short-read assay. The authors extracted genomic DNA from cultured CD4+ T cells. TCRdb passed the PCR reads through MiXCR, listing each CDR3 protein once. This sample has 2,500 to 3,500 distinct CDR3 sequences; 75% to 90% occur once, and the top ten carry 35% to 45%.

This chain joins TRBV7-2 and TRBJ1-1; D uncertain. Source material: CD4+ T cells from blood, cultured in vitro. This TCR was sampled from a human donor who had recovered from COVID-19. CDR3 sequence (DNA): TGTGCCAGCAGCTTAACACCGAACACTGAAGCTTTCTTT. Its protein is CASSLTPNTEAFF. The complete variable domain, with remaining parts taken from reference TRBV7-2 and TRBJ1-1, reads GAGVSQSPSNKVTEKGKDVELRCDPISGHTALYWYRQSLGQGLEFLIYFQGNSAPDKSGLPSDRFSAERTGGSVSTLTIQRTQQEDSAVYLCASSLTPNTEAFFGQGTRLTVV.